This TCR beta chain was retrieved from a study of T cell responses to AZD1222 COVID-19 vaccine. Regarding the study as a whole: Vaccination with two AZD1222 doses was followed by a rise in Spike-specific TCR breadth and depth.

Repertoires were generated with immunoSEQ multiplex PCR, while TCRdb's copy carries only in-frame clones and drops some. The top ten clones hold under 6.5% of a sample with tens of thousands of clones, roughly 90% of them seen once. Germline lookup yields CDR1 MNHEY and CDR2 SVGAGI. The CDR3 has 14 residues. Trimming at V came to 4 bases and at J to 3 bases, leaving 4 bases not matched to a gene. Concerning this clone itself: Antigen specificity is unknown.

The TCR originated in an adult in good health. This rearrangement joins TRBV6-5 to TRBJ1-2; 8 bases match TRBD1. Sequenced material: peripheral blood, taken on day 0 of AZD1222 vaccination. CDR3 DNA: TGTGCCAGCAGTTGGGGACAGGAGGACTATGGCTACACCTTC. It yields the protein CASSWGQEDYGYTF.